This TCR beta chain was recovered during a study of T cells in Graves' hyperthyroidism and ophthalmopathy. Study overall: Upon initial diagnosis and before any treatment, peripheral blood was collected. Study-wide findings and caveats: Peripheral blood also featured most of the thyroid clonotypes expanded above 0.001. Model-based prediction identified ophthalmopathy a median around 6.7 months prior to its onset.

Clinical symptoms, serum thyroxine, TRAb, thyroid ultrasound and orbital computed tomography informed diagnoses. Germline lookup yields CDR1 SQVTM and CDR2 ANQGSEA. The CDR3 runs 17 residues. Trimming took 3 bases from V and 8 from J, leaving 28 bases between them. This clonotype came up many times. Its antigen is unknown. What was amplified from RNA transcripts were TCR beta CDR3 regions. The HTBI primer set was used in a first-round RT-PCR of the TCR CDR3. Each CDR3 protein is one row after TCRdb ran MiXCR on the multiplex PCR reads. The table lists about 760,000 distinct CDR3 sequences, approximately 40% of them singletons.

The chain is built from TRBV29-1 and TRBJ1-2, with a possible D match to TRBD1 (5 bases). Sequencing was carried out using blood. This clonotype was obtained from a middle-aged woman with Graves' hyperthyroidism. CDR3 in amino acids: CSVEVEITTDGGQGYTF. In nucleotides, the CDR3 is TGCAGCGTTGAGGTGGAGATTACGACTGATGGGGGTCAAGGCTACACCTTC.